The rows below give T cell receptor beta chains drawn from one sample of a study of blood T cells in healthy people across ages. One entry per CDR3 protein, called by TCRdb with MiXCR from the 5' RACE reads. The table has some 880,000 distinct CDR3 sequences, 35% to 40% seen once. The sequenced sample consisted of blood. The receptors were gathered from a man aged 18 to 29 in good health. CDR3s include the opening cysteine and the closing phenylalanine or tryptophan. A D gene is named only where the DNA matches it firmly. A row's size may be missing; if present it is once, few, many or a size class.

-	TRBV7-9	TRBJ2-1	TRBD2	TGTGCCAGCAGCAATAGCGGGGCGACTTACAATGAGCAGTTCTTC	CASSNSGATYNEQFF
-	TRBV7-2	TRBJ1-2	TRBD1	TGTGCCAGCAGCCCCGGGACAGGGGAATCCTATGGCTACACCTTC	CASSPGTGESYGYTF
-	TRBV27	TRBJ1-2	-	TGTGCCAGCAGTACCCTGGGGCAGGGACGGAACTATGGCTACACCTTC	CASSTLGQGRNYGYTF
-	TRBV10-1	TRBJ1-1	TRBD1	TGCGCCAGCAGGACCCCAGGGGGTGGCACTGAAGCTTTCTTT	CASRTPGGGTEAFF
few	TRBV5-1	TRBJ2-3	TRBD1	TGCGCCAGCAGTCAGAGACAGGGGGCAACAGATACGCAGTATTTT	CASSQRQGATDTQYF
-	TRBV14	TRBJ1-4	-	TGTGCCAGCGGCCAAAGGCGTAATGAAAAACTGTTTTTT	CASGQRRNEKLFF
-	TRBV7-8	TRBJ1-4	TRBD1	TGTGCCAGCAGCGCCCAGGGACAGGGGGTCAATGAAAAACTGTTTTTT	CASSAQGQGVNEKLFF
-	TRBV12-5	TRBJ1-1	-	TGTGCTAGTGGTACGGCTCCCCAGGGTGAAGCTTTCTTT	CASGTAPQGEAFF
few	TRBV20-1	TRBJ2-3	TRBD2	TGCAGTGCTATCTTGACTAGCGGGGGCCGCACAGATACGCAGTATTTT	CSAILTSGGRTDTQYF
-	TRBV4-2	TRBJ1-4	-	TGTGCCAGCAGCCCTAATCCACCGGGAGCGTCTGAAAAACTGTTTTTT	CASSPNPPGASEKLFF
many	TRBV5-1	TRBJ2-3	-	TGCGCCAGCAGCCGAGGGGACAGCACAGATACGCAGTATTTT	CASSRGDSTDTQYF
few	TRBV3-1	TRBJ2-3	-	TGTGCCAGCAGCAACCCCCGACCCTCTAGCACAGATACGCAGTATTTT	CASSNPRPSSTDTQYF
-	TRBV29-1	TRBJ1-2	-	TGCGTGTGGGGCGACGAACCAAATGGCTACACCTTC	CVWGDEPNGYTF
-	TRBV2	TRBJ2-3	TRBD1	TGTGCCAGCAGTCATTTCCCGGGACAGATGACAGATACGCAGTATTTT	CASSHFPGQMTDTQYF
many	TRBV5-1	TRBJ2-7	TRBD1	TGCGCCAGCAGCTCCACCCAGGACAGGGGAGAGTACGAGCAGTACTTC	CASSSTQDRGEYEQYF
few	TRBV7-2	TRBJ2-1	-	TGTGCCAGCAGACAGAATATGGGGGGGGCCATCAGTGAGCAGTTCTTC	CASRQNMGGAISEQFF
few	TRBV12-3/TRBV12-4	TRBJ2-7	-	TGTGCCAGCAGTTGGGACATTTCCTACGAGCAGTACTTC	CASSWDISYEQYF
many	TRBV25-1	TRBJ2-1	-	TGTGCCAGCGGTCCAGGTGATGAGCAGTTCTTC	CASGPGDEQFF
few	TRBV7-2	TRBJ2-7	-	TGTGCCAGCAGCTTAGGGCCCTTCTCGACAGGAACGCCTTACGAGCAGTACTTC	CASSLGPFSTGTPYEQYF
few	TRBV10-3	TRBJ1-6	TRBD1	TGTGCCATCAGTGAGTCTACCGAGGACAGGGATGGTTCACCCCTCCACTTT	CAISESTEDRDGSPLHF
-	TRBV7-2	TRBJ2-5	TRBD2	TGTGCCAGCAGCCGAGTTGCTAGCGGGGGCGATGAGACCCAGTACTTC	CASSRVASGGDETQYF